Below are 20 T cell receptor beta chains sequenced from a single sample in a study of blood T cells in healthy people across ages. For the second PCR, which ran for roughly 7 to 11 cycles, a sample-barcoded 5' primer and a J-beta primer mix were used. TCRdb fed the 5' RACE reads into MiXCR, producing one record per CDR3 protein. Among around 1,000,000 distinct CDR3 sequences listed, around two fifths were seen once. The sequencing sample was made of blood. These TCRs come from a man between 18 and 29 years old in good health.

The chain has TRBV21-1 and TRBJ2-1; TRBD1 is the table's D call and was not checked against the DNA. TRBV21-1 represents a pseudogene. The CDR3 sequence is 17 residues long. The CDR3 sequence: CASSKLDRVFLNNEQFF. The CDR3 bases are TGTGCCAGCAGCAAATTGGACAGGGTATTTCTAAACAATGAGCAGTTCTTC.

The V gene is TRBV9, the J gene TRBJ2-5; D possibly corresponds to TRBD2 (7 bases). Trimming shortened V by 5 bases and J by 4 bases, and 15 bases separated the two germline ends. Germline CDR1 is SGDLS and CDR2 is YYNGEE. The CDR3 is 14 residues long. CDR3 in amino acids: CASSTEGGAETQYF. CDR3 coding DNA: TGTGCCAGCAGTACCGAAGGGGGGGCAGAGACCCAGTACTTC.

The gene calls are TRBV4-2 and TRBJ1-4; 8 bases fit TRBD1. J gave up 6 bases and V 3 bases, and 12 bases lay outside the gene matches. The CDR3 is 17 residues long. Per the germline V gene, CDR1 is LGHNA and CDR2 is YNFKEQ. The CDR3 DNA is TGTGCCAGCAGCCACGGAACCTACAGGGGGAGGGATGAAAAACTGTTTTTT. Translated, it gives CASSHGTYRGRDEKLFF.

V usage is TRBV5-1 and J usage is TRBJ2-7, with 10 bases matching TRBD1. CDR3 length: 15 amino acids. CDR1 and CDR2 (germline): SGHRS, YFSETQ. J was trimmed by 7 bases and V by 6 bases; bases with no gene match: 13. The CDR3 DNA reads as TGCGCCAGCACCCCGACAGGGGGCGGACTCAATGAGCAGTACTTC. Residues: CASTPTGGGLNEQYF.

This clonotype was observed once. The J gene is TRBJ2-2, the V gene TRBV20-1; 7 nucleotides line up with TRBD2. Germline V gives CDR1 DFQATT, CDR2 SNEGSKA (reference sequence). The CDR3 has 15 residues. V shed 4 bases, J shed 1 base, and the junction held 6 bases outside the gene matches. The CDR3 nucleotides are TGCAGTGCTATAAAGCCTAGCGGGAACACCGGGGAGCTGTTTTTT. This translates into CSAIKPSGNTGELFF.

This clonotype appeared a few times. The rearrangement links TRBV7-2 to TRBJ1-2; D is unresolved. Germline lookup yields CDR1 SGHTA and CDR2 FQGNSA. This CDR3 spans 14 amino acids. Trimming removed 5 bases from V and 3 bases from J, with 13 bases in between. CDR3 nucleotides: TGTGCCAGCAGCCCCAACAAGGGAGACTATGGCTACACCTTC. It yields the protein CASSPNKGDYGYTF.

V and J are TRBV12-3 or TRBV12-4 and TRBJ1-1; no reliable D call. The V gene lost 6 bases and the J gene lost 6 bases, with 14 bases spanning the gap. The CDR3 has 13 amino acids. The CDR3 loop reads CASSRGPRPEAFF. CDR3 coding DNA: TGTGCCAGCAGCCGAGGACCTCGCCCTGAAGCTTTCTTT.

Comment on this clonotype: With a much larger clone just one base away, this may be a read error. V usage is TRBV10-3 and J usage is TRBJ2-5; D ambiguous. The J call may be incorrect, as the DNA end agrees better with TRBJ2-7. The CDR3 consists of 13 residues. Germline CDR1 is ENHRY and CDR2 is SYGVKD. The CDR3 DNA follows: TGTGCCATCAGTGTCGAGACAACATACGAGCAGTACTTC. Protein product: CAISVETTYEQYF.

This clonotype has more than one count but fewer than ten. This chain links TRBV12-3 or TRBV12-4 with TRBJ2-1; 8 bases align to TRBD1. V was clipped by 2 bases and J by 4 bases; unmatched bases: 7. The CDR3 spans 16 residues. In DNA, the CDR3 is TGTGCCAGCAGTTTACAGGGGGCGATCGGATACAATGAGCAGTTCTTC. Translation: CASSLQGAIGYNEQFF.

This chain joins TRBV20-1 and TRBJ1-2, with D hard to call. The germline gives CDR1 DFQATT, CDR2 SNEGSKA (reference sequence). The CDR3 totals 13 residues. Between the trimmed V and J ends, which lost 6 bases and 5 bases, there was a span of 16 bases. CDR3 DNA sequence: TGCAGTGCCTCCGGGCCGGGAAGGTATGGCTACACCTTC. As protein: CSASGPGRYGYTF.

The chain combines TRBV6-2 or TRBV6-3 with TRBJ1-5; TRBD1 matches at 8 bases. With 6 bases clipped from V and 6 bases from J, the junction kept 7 bases outside the gene matches. Germline-derived CDR1 and CDR2 are MNHEY and SVGEGT. The CDR3 spans 14 residues. This chain's CDR3 is CASRRTGNGQPQHF. The CDR3 nucleotides read TGTGCCAGCAGACGGACAGGGAACGGTCAGCCCCAGCATTTT.

This clonotype has more than one count but fewer than ten. The chain's CDR3 is CASSYTQPNKFSPYEQYF. Written as DNA, the CDR3 is TGTGCCAGCAGTTACACCCAACCGAACAAGTTTTCCCCATACGAGCAGTACTTC. The rearrangement links TRBV6-2 or TRBV6-3 to TRBJ2-7; no clear D. Trimming took 2 bases from V and 4 from J, leaving 24 bases between them. This CDR3 region has 18 residues. Germline V CDR1 and CDR2: MNHEY, SVGEGT.

Points on this clonotype: The junction departs from the called germline gene at one end, perhaps through a read error. The V and J genes are TRBV6-1 and TRBJ1-2; the D is unclear. Germline CDR1 and CDR2: MNHNS and SASEGT. The CDR3 consists of 14 residues. Written as DNA, the CDR3 is TGTGCCGGCAGTGGCGCAGCAGGATCTCATGGCTACACCTTC. It codes for CAGSGAAGSHGYTF.

V is TRBV12-5 and J is TRBJ2-3; 7 bases match TRBD2. The germline V gene encodes CDR1 LGHNT and CDR2 FRNRAP. The CDR3 covers 12 residues. V shed 5 bases, J shed 5 bases, and the junction held 1 base outside the gene matches. The CDR3 DNA reads as TGTGCTAGTGGTAGCGGGGAAGATACGCAGTATTTT. Residues: CASGSGEDTQYF.

CDR3 residues: CASSFVRGDTEAFF. The CDR3 DNA is TGTGCCAGCAGTTTCGTTCGTGGGGACACTGAAGCTTTCTTT. This chain links TRBV28 with TRBJ1-1; unclear D gene. The V end was cut by 3 bases, the J end by 3 bases, with 11 bases between. The CDR3 has 14 amino acids. Germline V CDR1 and CDR2: MDHEN, SYDVKM.

This clonotype was seen a few times. This chain connects TRBV6-5 to TRBJ1-1, with D possibly TRBD1 on 6 matching bases. The CDR3 contains 15 residues. The germline V gene has CDR1 MNHEY and CDR2 SVGAGI. The V end lost 4 bases, the J end lost 1 base, and 13 bases lay between the germline ends. For the CDR3, the DNA is TGTGCCAGCAGTTCCCTACAGGGAACGAACACTGAAGCTTTCTTT. Encoded protein: CASSSLQGTNTEAFF.

This clonotype has only one observation. The chain recombines TRBV27 with TRBJ2-1, with 9 bases identical to TRBD1. Trimming cost V 5 bases and J 4 bases; bases outside gene matches: 6. Germline values: CDR1 MNHEY, CDR2 SMNVEV (reference sequence). This CDR3 contains 15 residues. DNA for the CDR3: TGTGCCAGCAGTACCACCGGGACAGGGTACAATGAGCAGTTCTTC. Translated: CASSTTGTGYNEQFF.

This clonotype was seen a handful of times. The chain recombines TRBV6-1 with TRBJ2-5; D not certain. CDR1 is MNHNS and CDR2 is SASEGT in the germline V gene. This CDR3 has 14 residues. V was clipped by 3 bases and J by 5 bases, with 13 bases between them. The CDR3 protein is CASSDEGSWETQYF. DNA of the CDR3: TGTGCCAGCAGTGACGAAGGGTCCTGGGAGACCCAGTACTTC.

Remarks on this clonotype: A read error may explain this, as a much larger clone is one base away. This rearrangement joins TRBV7-9 to TRBJ1-5; D remains ambiguous. Germline V gene lookup returns CDR1 SEHNR and CDR2 FQNEAQ (reference sequence). The germline V and J ends were trimmed by 6 bases and 2 bases, with 5 bases remaining between them. The CDR3 sequence is 12 residues long. DNA for the CDR3: TGTGCCAGCAGTTCCCGCAATCAGCCCCAGCATTTT. This translates into CASSSRNQPQHF.

The rearrangement links TRBV5-1 to TRBJ2-3, with D possibly TRBD2 on 6 matching bases. This CDR3 contains 15 residues. Trimming stripped 0 bases from V and 4 bases from J, with 12 bases between. CDR1 and CDR2 (germline): SGHRS, YFSETQ. DNA for the CDR3: TGCGCCAGCAGCTTGGAGGGAGGTTGGGCAGATACGCAGTATTTT. This codes for CASSLEGGWADTQYF.